A single sample gave rise to the 17 T cell receptor beta chains below, sequenced in a study of CD8+ T cells in alopecia areata. As the sequencing template, cDNA was produced by extracting RNA and reverse transcribing it. Only in-frame clones appear in the TCRdb table, and some are missing; sequencing was by immunoSEQ multiplex PCR. This sample carries a few hundred thousand clones, over 45% of them seen once, and the ten largest clones take around 0.92%. This sample's treatment: oral pan-JAK inhibitor, 5-10 mg twice daily. The specimen was CD4+ T cells sorted from blood, collected around week 52, from a patient treated with tofacitinib. The receptors shown here come from a human donor with alopecia areata.

This chain links TRBV4-1 with TRBJ2-1; D gene uncertain. Germline CDR1 reads MGHRA; CDR2 reads YSYEKL. The CDR3 extends over 15 amino acids. V gave up 3 bases and J gave up 2 bases, with 11 bases separating them. This chain's CDR3 is CASSQADTAYNEQFF. The CDR3 DNA reads as TGCGCCAGCAGCCAGGCCGACACGGCCTACAATGAGCAGTTCTTC.

In nucleotides, the CDR3 is TGTGCCACCCAAAGGATCACTGAAGCTTTCTTT. Its protein is CATQRITEAFF. The genes are TRBV2 and TRBJ1-1; D is unresolved. CDR1 is SNHLY, CDR2 FYNNEI, per germline. Deletions cut 10 bases from V and 4 bases from J, with 10 bases between. The CDR3 has 11 residues.

J is TRBJ1-4 and V is TRBV30, with D possibly matching TRBD1 (5 bases). Trimming removed 4 bases at V and 5 bases at J, with 14 bases between. CDR1 is GTSNPN and CDR2 is SVGIG in the germline V gene (reference sequence). The CDR3 spans 14 residues. The CDR3 region has the DNA TGTGCCTGGAATAGAGGGACGGGCAATGAAAAACTGTTTTTT. Protein product: CAWNRGTGNEKLFF.

This rearrangement joins TRBV5-4 to TRBJ2-7, with 8 positions matching TRBD2. With V trimmed by 2 bases and J by 3 bases, 1 base remained unmatched. Germline V gene sequence: CDR1 SGHNT, CDR2 YYREEE (reference sequence). CDR3 length equals 13 residues. CDR3 residues: CASSFGTSYEQYF. The CDR3 DNA is TGTGCCAGCAGCTTCGGGACTAGCTACGAGCAGTACTTC.

The rearrangement uses TRBV30 and TRBJ2-1; D might be TRBD1 (6 bases). CDR3 length equals 14 residues. Per germline, CDR1 GTSNPN and CDR2 SVGIG (reference sequence). Trimming shortened V by 1 base and J by 1 base, and 8 bases separated the two germline ends. The CDR3 DNA follows: TGTGCCTGGAGTGAAGGGGGTTCCTACAATGAGCAGTTCTTC. It specifies CAWSEGGSYNEQFF.

The chain recombines TRBV9 with TRBJ1-1; D gene ambiguous. CDR1 is SGDLS and CDR2 is YYNGEE in the germline V gene. Trimming cost V 0 bases and J 6 bases, with 12 bases left between them. This CDR3 is 14 amino acids long. The CDR3 coding sequence is TGTGCCAGCAGCGTAGTGAACAGTGAGGCTGAAGCTTTCTTT. This sequence encodes CASSVVNSEAEAFF.

The V gene is TRBV29-1, the J gene TRBJ2-7; possibly TRBD1 for D (6 bases). V lost 4 bases and J 6 bases, leaving 10 bases between the germline ends. The CDR3 is 11 amino acids. Per the germline V gene, CDR1 is SQVTM and CDR2 is ANQGSEA. This chain's CDR3 is CSVGWGPEQYF. The CDR3 region has the DNA TGCAGCGTTGGGTGGGGGCCCGAGCAGTACTTC.

This clone was seen a handful of times. The V call is TRBV10-3, the J call TRBJ2-2; D assignment may be TRBD1 or TRBD2 (5 bases each). There are 16 residues in the CDR3. Per the germline V gene, CDR1 is ENHRY and CDR2 is SYGVKD. Trimming shortened V by 6 bases and J by 2 bases, and 16 bases separated the two germline ends. CDR3 nucleotide sequence: TGTGCCATCAGACCCTCGGGGCCGCGTAACACCGGGGAGCTGTTTTTT. Translation: CAIRPSGPRNTGELFF.

The chain uses TRBV28 and TRBJ2-6; D is undetermined. The length of the CDR3 is 13 residues. V gave up 8 bases and J gave up 4 bases, with 9 bases separating them. From germline, CDR1 is MDHEN and CDR2 SYDVKM. CDR3 DNA sequence: TGTGCCAGCGCGCGTCCCGGGGCCAACGTCCTGACTTTC. Amino acid sequence: CASARPGANVLTF.

This rearrangement joins TRBV7-9 to TRBJ1-1; possible D gene TRBD1, 6 bases. The CDR3 consists of 13 residues. V dropped 5 bases and J dropped 5 bases, with 12 bases sitting between them. Looked up from germline, CDR1 is SEHNR and CDR2 is FQNEAQ (reference sequence). CDR3 in amino acids: CASSQQGSTEAFF. CDR3 bases: TGTGCCAGCAGCCAGCAGGGGAGTACTGAAGCTTTCTTT.

The chain carries TRBV7-9 and TRBJ1-2; D gene unclear. Per germline, CDR1 SEHNR and CDR2 FQNEAQ (reference sequence). V lost 7 bases, J lost 3 bases, and 6 bases lay in between. The CDR3 contains 11 residues. The CDR3 DNA reads as TGTGCCAGCACCGTGGACTATGGCTACACCTTC. Translating it yields CASTVDYGYTF.

A few counts support this clone. The chain is built from TRBV29-1 and TRBJ1-5; possibly TRBD1 for D (5 bases). V lost 4 bases and J 3 bases, leaving 13 bases between the germline ends. The CDR3 consists of 14 residues. CDR1 and CDR2 from the germline V gene are SQVTM and ANQGSEA. This CDR3 is CSVVGQGVNQPQHF. Written as DNA, the CDR3 is TGCAGCGTTGTAGGACAAGGGGTCAATCAGCCCCAGCATTTT.

With regard to this clone: Distinct nucleotide sequences in the sample also encode this CDR3. The chain has TRBV30 and TRBJ1-2; D gene uncertain. Looked up from germline, CDR1 is GTSNPN and CDR2 is SVGIG (reference sequence). The length of the CDR3 is 11 residues. Trimming removed 3 bases from V and 7 bases from J, with 9 bases in between. The chain's CDR3 is CAWSVLSGYTF. The CDR3 DNA reads TGTGCCTGGAGCGTCCTAAGTGGCTACACCTTC. The full variable domain, with the rest looked up from reference TRBV30 and TRBJ1-2, is SQTIHQWPATLVQPVGSPLSLECTVEGTSNPNLYWYRQAAGRGLQLLFYSVGIGQISSEVPQNLSASRPQDRQFILSSKKLLLSDSGFYLCAWSVLSGYTFGSGTRLTVV.

V is TRBV25-1 and J is TRBJ2-2; the D is unclear. Germline CDR1 and CDR2: MGHDK and SYGVNS. V gave up 4 bases and J gave up 0 bases, with 9 bases separating them. The CDR3 totals 15 residues. CDR3 sequence reads: CASSVRLSNTGELFF. CDR3 in DNA: TGTGCCAGCAGTGTACGACTTTCGAACACCGGGGAGCTGTTTTTT.

This sequence joins TRBV5-6 and TRBJ1-2; no clear D gene. Per germline, CDR1 SGHDT and CDR2 YYEEEE. Trimming removed 5 bases at V and 8 bases at J, with 16 bases between. The length of the CDR3 is 13 residues. The chain's CDR3 is CASSFGPVGGYTF. The CDR3 DNA reads TGTGCCAGCAGTTTCGGGCCAGTTGGGGGCTACACCTTC. Looking up the rest from reference TRBV5-6 and TRBJ1-2 gives the full variable domain: DAGVTQSPTHLIKTRGQQVTLRCSPKSGHDTVSWYQQALGQGPQFIFQYYEEEERQRGNFPDRFSGHQFPNYSSELNVNALLLGDSALYLCASSFGPVGGYTFGSGTRLTVV.

This chain links TRBV30 with TRBJ1-6, with no clear D. With 4 bases removed from V and 0 bases from J, the gap between germline ends came to 13 bases. Germline values: CDR1 GTSNPN, CDR2 SVGIG (reference sequence). The CDR3 loop spans 16 amino acids. CDR3 amino acids: CAWKIGVSSYNSPLHF. The CDR3 DNA is TGTGCCTGGAAGATCGGCGTAAGCTCCTATAATTCACCCCTCCACTTT.

The V gene is TRBV25-1, the J gene TRBJ1-1; D is undetermined. The CDR3 spans 14 residues. Germline lookup yields CDR1 MGHDK and CDR2 SYGVNS. Trimming removed 3 bases at V and 2 bases at J, with 10 bases between. The CDR3: CASSDFGPNTEAFF. In DNA, the CDR3 is TGTGCCAGCAGTGATTTTGGTCCTAACACTGAAGCTTTCTTT.